This T cell receptor (beta chain) comes out of a study of CD8 T cells in ankylosing spondylitis. General observations from the study: A TCR beta motif of 8 or 9 highly homologous variants appeared characteristic of ankylosing spondylitis blood. Matched ankylosing spondylitis synovial fluid reportedly showed significant enrichment of disease-linked clones.

In this sample, this clonotype turned up many times. Its specificity is unknown. Each CDR3 protein gets one entry after TCRdb re-called the 5' RACE reads with MiXCR. Counted here are some 220,000 distinct CDR3 sequences, under 12% occurring once; the ten biggest clones make up about 2.5%. Sequencing used blood, either unsorted or a sorted T cell fraction (not recorded which). This clonotype was sampled from a male donor with ankylosing spondylitis or in good health (not recorded which).

CDR3 sequence reads: CASSPGGSRLNTEAFF. CDR3 DNA sequence: TGTGCCAGCAGCCCTGGGGGGAGCCGACTGAACACTGAAGCTTTCTTT. The chain combines TRBV7-6 with TRBJ1-1; the D gene is possibly TRBD1 (5 bases). The germline V gene has CDR1 SGHVS and CDR2 FNYEAQ. V was cut by 5 bases and J by 0 bases, with 16 bases left in between. The CDR3 runs 16 residues. The full variable domain, rest sourced from reference TRBV7-6 and TRBJ1-1, is GAGVSQSPRYKVTKRGQDVALRCDPISGHVSLYWYRQALGQGPEFLTYFNYEAQQDKSGLPNDRFSAERPEGSISTLTIQRTEQRDSAMYRCASSPGGSRLNTEAFFGQGTRLTVV.